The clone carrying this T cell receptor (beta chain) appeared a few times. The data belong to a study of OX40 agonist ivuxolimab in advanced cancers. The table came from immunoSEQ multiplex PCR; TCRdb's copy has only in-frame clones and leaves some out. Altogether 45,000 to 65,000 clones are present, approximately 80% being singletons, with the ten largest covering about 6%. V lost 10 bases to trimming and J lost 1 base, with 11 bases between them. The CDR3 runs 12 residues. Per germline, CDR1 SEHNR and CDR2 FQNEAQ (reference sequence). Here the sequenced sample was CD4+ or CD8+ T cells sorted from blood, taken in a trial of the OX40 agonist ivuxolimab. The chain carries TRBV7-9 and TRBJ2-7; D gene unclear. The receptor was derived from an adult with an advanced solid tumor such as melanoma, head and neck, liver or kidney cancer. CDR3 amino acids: CATSGGSYEQYF. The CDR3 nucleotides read TGTGCCACCTCAGGTGGTTCCTACGAGCAGTACTTC.